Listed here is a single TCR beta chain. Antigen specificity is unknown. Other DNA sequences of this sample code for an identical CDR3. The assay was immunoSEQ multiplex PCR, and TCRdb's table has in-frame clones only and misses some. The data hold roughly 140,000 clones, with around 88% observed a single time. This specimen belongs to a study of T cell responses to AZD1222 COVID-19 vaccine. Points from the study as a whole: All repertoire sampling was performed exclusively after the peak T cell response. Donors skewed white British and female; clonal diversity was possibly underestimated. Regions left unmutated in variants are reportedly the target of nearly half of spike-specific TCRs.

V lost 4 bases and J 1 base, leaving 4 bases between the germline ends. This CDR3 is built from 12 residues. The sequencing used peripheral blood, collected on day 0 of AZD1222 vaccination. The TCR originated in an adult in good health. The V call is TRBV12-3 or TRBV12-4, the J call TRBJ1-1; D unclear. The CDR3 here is CASSWGNTEAFF. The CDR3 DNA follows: TGTGCCAGCAGTTGGGGGAACACTGAAGCTTTCTTT.